The present T cell receptor beta chain was sequenced within a study of T-cell reconstitution after alpha-beta-depleted transplantation in children. Germline-derived CDR1 and CDR2 are SEHNR and FQNEAQ (reference sequence). CDR3 length: 14 amino acids. The V end lost 4 bases, the J end lost 3 bases, and 12 bases lay between the germline ends. Unique molecular identifiers were built into the TCRbeta library. TCRdb re-called the PCR reads with MiXCR, one entry per CDR3 protein. The sample has about 91,000 distinct CDR3 sequences; 7% to 10% are singletons. In its sample, this clonotype was seen many times.

The input for sequencing was PBMCs from the stem cell graft donor, taken from the stem cell graft. The clonotype was recovered from a human donor who donated a stem cell graft to a child with congenital amegakaryocytic thrombocytopenia. The chain carries TRBV7-9 and TRBJ2-5; TRBD1 is a possible D gene (6 bases). DNA for the CDR3: TGTGCCAGCAGCTCATACAGGGTGGAAGAGACCCAGTACTTC. Translating gives CASSSYRVEETQYF.